A selection of T cell receptor beta chains follows, all from one sample in a study of cytomegalovirus exposure and HLA in healthy donors. Sequenced by immunoSEQ multiplex PCR; TCRdb stores in-frame clones only, minus some. This table holds a few hundred thousand clones, roughly 84% found once. Sequencing was done on a sample of PBMCs. The origin of the receptors is a woman between 25 and 40 years old in good health and CMV-seropositive. Both conserved end residues are part of each CDR3. Fields, in order: clone size, V gene, J gene, D gene, CDR3 DNA, CDR3 protein. The D gene is left open where the match is weak. A clone size is listed for some rows: how often the clone was seen (once, few, many), or a class if it is expanded.

>.|TRBV2|TRBJ2-3|TRBD1
TGTGCCAGCGCTAACAGGGGTCCGCAGTATTTT
CASANRGPQYF
>once|TRBV7-2|TRBJ2-1|.
TGTGCCAGCAGCGAGACCGACACCAACAATGAGCAGTTCTTC
CASSETDTNNEQFF
>.|TRBV29-1|TRBJ2-7|TRBD2
TGCGCTGGGGCGGGAGGTTCCTACGAGCAGTACTTC
CAGAGGSYEQYF
>few|TRBV7-3|TRBJ2-1|TRBD2
TGTGCCAGCAGCCCTAGCGGGAGCAATGAGCAGTTCTTC
CASSPSGSNEQFF
>.|TRBV6-5|TRBJ1-1|.
TGTGCCAGCAGTTACTCCGACCGCACGGTAGAAGCTTTCTTT
CASSYSDRTVEAFF
>.|TRBV5-1|TRBJ1-2|TRBD1
TGCGCCAGCAGCGCGACAGGGGAAGAAAGCGGCTACACCTTC
CASSATGEESGYTF
>.|TRBV28|TRBJ1-1|TRBD1
TGTGCCGGATCGACAGGGGCGACGAACACTGAAGCTTTCTTT
CAGSTGATNTEAFF
>few|TRBV19|TRBJ2-2|.
TGTGCCAGTAGTATGAGGCTTGCAAGGGAGCTGTTTTTT
CASSMRLARELFF
>.|TRBV19|TRBJ2-5|TRBD1
TGTGCCAGTAGTTCTTCTGACAGGGGGCAGCGGACCCAGTACTTC
CASSSSDRGQRTQYF
>.|TRBV6-5|TRBJ1-1|TRBD1
TGTGCCAGCAGCTCGGACAGGGGTGGCACTGAAGCTTTCTTT
CASSSDRGGTEAFF
>.|TRBV2|TRBJ2-6|.
TGTGCCAGCAGTGAGGGGATCTCTGGGGCCAACGTCCTGACTTTC
CASSEGISGANVLTF
>.|TRBV30|TRBJ2-1|TRBD1
TGTGCCTGGAGTTTGACCGGGACAGGGGGCCCACTCCCTTACAATGAGCAGTTCTTC
CAWSLTGTGGPLPYNEQFF
>.|TRBV5-1|TRBJ2-3|.
TGCGCCAGCAGCTTCTCAAAACTAGGCTCCTTCCCCCATACGCAGTATTTT
CASSFSKLGSFPHTQYF
>.|TRBV27|TRBJ2-3|.
TGTGCCAGCAGTTTTCGAGATACGCAGTATTTT
CASSFRDTQYF
>.|TRBV2|TRBJ2-1|TRBD1
TGTGCCAGCAGTGAAGCGCGGTCAGGGGGCGGGAATGAGCAGTTCTTC
CASSEARSGGGNEQFF
>.|TRBV27|TRBJ2-7|.
TGTGCCACCGGAGACGGCTACGAGCAGTACTTC
CATGDGYEQYF
>.|TRBV11-3|TRBJ2-5|.
TGTGCCAGCAGCAAACAGGAAGGGACCCAGTACTTC
CASSKQEGTQYF
>.|TRBV30|TRBJ1-3|TRBD1
TGTGCCTGGAGTCGGACAGGGGACTCTGGAAACACCATATATTTT
CAWSRTGDSGNTIYF
>.|TRBV7-8|TRBJ1-5|.
TGTGCCAGCAGCTTAGCCAGCGGCACTCAGCCCCAGCATTTT
CASSLASGTQPQHF
>.|TRBV5-4|TRBJ1-3|.
TGTGCCAGCAGCTTGGGTATCATGGCGACAGGCACCTCTGGAAACACCATATATTTT
CASSLGIMATGTSGNTIYF
>few|TRBV28|TRBJ1-4|TRBD1
TGTGCCAGCAGAGACCCCAGGGGGCCGGTGGATGAAAAACTGTTTTTT
CASRDPRGPVDEKLFF
>.|TRBV6-5|TRBJ1-1|.
TGTGCCAGCAGTTACGGGCCGCTGAACACTGAAGCTTTCTTT
CASSYGPLNTEAFF
>.|TRBV2|TRBJ2-3|.
TGTGCCAGCAGTTATGAGGGGGGCACAGATACGCAGTATTTT
CASSYEGGTDTQYF
>few|TRBV4-2|TRBJ2-7|.
TGTGCCAGCAGCCAAGATCTGCGCCTGGCAACGAGCTCCTACGAGCAGTACTTC
CASSQDLRLATSSYEQYF
>few|TRBV5-1|TRBJ2-1|.
TGCGCCAGCAGTGCATGGGCGGGACGGTCGGGGTATGAGCAGTTCTTC
CASSAWAGRSGYEQFF